Sequencing of this T cell receptor beta chain was carried out in a study of cytomegalovirus exposure and HLA in healthy donors. For this clone: Its antigen is as yet unknown.

V lost 7 bases and J 4 bases, leaving 7 bases between the germline ends. The CDR3 totals 11 residues. CDR1 and CDR2 from the germline V gene are MNHEY and SVGAGI. Use of 60 Vbeta and 13 Jbeta primers characterized the PCR. The protocol was immunoSEQ multiplex PCR, while the TCRdb copy is restricted to in-frame clones and leaves out a portion. The sample records 200,000 to 250,000 clones, 65% to 85% being singletons. Study outcomes and limitations: In a later analysis, V- and J-gene trimming of beta chains associated with a DCLRE1C missense variant, replicated independently.

The rearrangement uses TRBV6-5 and TRBJ1-1; a possible D gene is TRBD1 (6 bases). The clonotype was recovered from a man aged 45-65 years in good health and CMV-seronegative. The sequencing input was PBMCs. CDR3 DNA: TGTGCCAGCACAGGGGTCACTGAAGCTTTCTTT. Its translation is CASTGVTEAFF.